These 28 T cell receptor beta chains were sequenced from one sample in a study of CD8+ T cells in alopecia areata. Described treatment: oral pan-JAK inhibitor, 5-10 mg twice daily. The authors extracted RNA and reverse transcribed it into cDNA as the sequencing template. Sequencing used immunoSEQ multiplex PCR; TCRdb keeps in-frame clones, though not all of them. The profile covers 85,000 to 95,000 clones, with over 70% appearing a single time and approximately 15% taken by the ten largest. The input for sequencing was CD8+ T cells sorted from blood, taken between weeks 44 and 45, from a patient treated with tofacitinib. These receptors originate from a human donor with alopecia areata.

The chain couples TRBV6-5 to TRBJ1-1, with no clear D. The V end was cut by 0 bases, the J end by 5 bases, with 7 bases between. The CDR3 covers 13 residues. The V gene's germline CDR1 is MNHEY and CDR2 SVGAGI. The CDR3 region is CASSYSPGTEAFF. CDR3 coding DNA: TGTGCCAGCAGTTACTCACCGGGTACTGAAGCTTTCTTT.

V usage is TRBV2 and J usage is TRBJ2-1; D uncertain. Deletions cut 3 bases from V and 8 bases from J, with 11 bases between. Germline CDR1 and CDR2: SNHLY and FYNNEI. The CDR3 contains 13 residues. The CDR3: CASSDYSLDEQFF. Written as DNA, the CDR3 is TGTGCCAGCAGTGATTACTCCTTGGATGAGCAGTTCTTC.

This clone was found a few times. The gene calls are TRBV7-9 and TRBJ2-3, with 8 positions matching TRBD1. Germline V gene data show CDR1 as SEHNR and CDR2 as FQNEAQ (reference sequence). V was pared by 2 bases and J by 4 bases, with 5 bases of the junction left unmatched. The length of the CDR3 is 15 residues. As DNA, the CDR3 is TGTGCCAGCAGCTTACGGCAGGGGGCTTCAGATACGCAGTATTTT. Translation gives CASSLRQGASDTQYF.

The V and J genes are TRBV2 and TRBJ2-5, with D possibly matching TRBD2 (6 bases). V lost 0 bases to trimming and J lost 5 bases, with 13 bases between them. The CDR3 contains 15 residues. Germline V gene data show CDR1 as SNHLY and CDR2 as FYNNEI. CDR3 protein: CASSEARGSWETQYF. The DNA for the CDR3 is TGTGCCAGCAGTGAAGCGCGGGGCAGTTGGGAGACCCAGTACTTC.

V is TRBV27 and J is TRBJ2-2, with D unclear. V shed 0 bases and J shed 5 bases, with 7 bases lying between them. This CDR3 has 14 residues. Germline CDR1 and CDR2: MNHEY and SMNVEV (reference sequence). Written as DNA, the CDR3 is TGTGCCAGCAGTTTATCGATTGGGACCGGGGAGCTGTTTTTT. Its translation: CASSLSIGTGELFF.

The J gene is TRBJ1-5, the V gene TRBV4-3; D is unresolved. CDR1 is LGHNA and CDR2 is YSLEER in the germline V gene. The CDR3 extends over 13 amino acids. V was clipped by 3 bases and J by 4 bases, with 7 bases between them. In nucleotides, the CDR3 is TGCGCCAGCAGCCAGGGATTGAATCAGCCCCAGCATTTT. Protein product: CASSQGLNQPQHF.

The chain combines TRBV5-1 with TRBJ2-1; D is perhaps TRBD1 (5 bases). The CDR3 loop spans 13 amino acids. Trimming left V 0 bases short and J 7 bases short, with 8 bases between. In germline, CDR1 is SGHRS, CDR2 YFSETQ. For the CDR3, the DNA is TGCGCCAGCAGCTTGGTCTCAGGGAATGAGCAGTTCTTC. Encoded protein: CASSLVSGNEQFF.

The chain combines TRBV4-3 with TRBJ2-1; 8 nucleotides match TRBD1. The CDR3 is 15 amino acids. V dropped 3 bases and J dropped 6; count of bases not matched to a gene: 7. The germline gives CDR1 LGHNA, CDR2 YSLEER. CDR3 nucleotides: TGCGCCAGCAGCCAGGCTGGGACAGGCTCCAATGAGCAGTTCTTC. This translates into CASSQAGTGSNEQFF.

Concerning this clone itself: The same CDR3 can be traced to other DNA sequences in this sample. This chain joins TRBV29-1 and TRBJ2-7; D is unresolved. The germline V gene has CDR1 SQVTM and CDR2 ANQGSEA. This CDR3 is 13 amino acids long. The ends were cut back, 3 bases at V and 3 bases at J, with 12 bases in the middle. CDR3: CSVESSGVYEQYF. The CDR3 DNA sequence: TGCAGCGTTGAGTCTAGTGGTGTCTACGAGCAGTACTTC.

The rearrangement joins TRBV29-1 to TRBJ2-4; the match to TRBD2 covers 8 bases. Germline V CDR1 and CDR2: SQVTM, ANQGSEA. V lost 7 bases to trimming and J lost 3 bases; unmatched junction nucleotides: 17. The CDR3 sequence is 17 residues long. The CDR3 protein is CSAAGAIAAVGKNIQYF. CDR3 DNA sequence: TGCAGCGCAGCGGGGGCAATAGCGGCAGTCGGCAAAAACATTCAGTACTTC.

This clone appeared once. V is TRBV4-3 and J is TRBJ2-2, with TRBD1 matching over 10 bases. V dropped 0 bases and J dropped 7; count of bases not matched to a gene: 8. The CDR3 length is 17 residues. Germline loops: CDR1 LGHNA, CDR2 YSLEER. The CDR3 DNA sequence: TGCGCCAGCAGCCAAGATTCATGGACAGGGGGTTTCGGGGAGCTGTTTTTT. Translation: CASSQDSWTGGFGELFF.

The genes are TRBV5-1 and TRBJ2-7; 9 nucleotides line up with TRBD1. V lost 7 bases, J lost 5 bases, and 13 bases stayed unmatched. The CDR3 length is 15 residues. Per germline, CDR1 SGHRS and CDR2 YFSETQ. The CDR3 DNA sequence: TGCGCCAGCCGCACAGGGGACAGGGCGTCGGACGAGCAGTACTTC. This gives the protein CASRTGDRASDEQYF.

This clone appeared a few times. The chain carries TRBV7-9 and TRBJ2-3; D tentatively fits TRBD1 or TRBD2 (6 bases each). Germline CDR1 is SEHNR and CDR2 is FQNEAQ (reference sequence). The CDR3 spans 16 residues. V lost 2 bases to trimming and J lost 5 bases, with 17 bases between them. Here the CDR3 reads CASSLSKGGRKDTQYF. The CDR3 DNA reads as TGTGCCAGCAGCTTAAGCAAGGGGGGCCGGAAAGATACGCAGTATTTT.

The chain joins TRBV29-1 to TRBJ2-1; TRBD2 matches at 7 bases. Germline V lookup: CDR1 SQVTM, CDR2 ANQGSEA. The CDR3 contains 16 residues. Unmatched junction bases numbered 22, after V lost 5 bases and J lost 12 bases. In nucleotides, the CDR3 is TGCAGCGTTACCCTTACTGGGCGGGAGAGCCCTGAGTGGCAGTTCTTC. This codes for CSVTLTGRESPEWQFF.

This clone was observed a handful of times. This rearrangement joins TRBV29-1 to TRBJ2-2, with a weak D call TRBD1 (5 bases). V dropped 1 base and J dropped 6 bases, with 6 bases sitting between them. Germline CDR1 is SQVTM and CDR2 is ANQGSEA. The CDR3 covers 12 residues. CDR3 residues: CSVEGGSGELFF. The CDR3 DNA follows: TGCAGCGTTGAAGGGGGCTCCGGGGAGCTGTTTTTT.

Note on this clone: This sample also contains other DNA sequences that code for the same CDR3. CDR3 coding DNA: TGTGCCAGCAGTGAAGCGGGAGGGGGGGAGACCCAGTACTTC. This encodes CASSEAGGGETQYF. This chain uses TRBV25-1 with TRBJ2-5, with 9 bases that match TRBD2. The CDR3 covers 14 residues. With V trimmed by 2 bases and J by 5 bases, 3 bases remained unmatched. Germline lookup yields CDR1 MGHDK and CDR2 SYGVNS.

The gene calls are TRBV13 and TRBJ2-5; possible D gene TRBD1, 6 bases. This CDR3 contains 14 residues. V was clipped by 2 bases and J by 3 bases, with 10 bases between them. The V gene's germline CDR1 is PRHDT and CDR2 FYEKMQ (reference sequence). CDR3 bases: TGTGCCAGCAGCTTAAGCAGGACAGAAGAGACCCAGTACTTC. It translates to CASSLSRTEETQYF. The full variable domain, its missing parts supplied by reference TRBV13 and TRBJ2-5, is AAGVIQSPRHLIKEKRETATLKCYPIPRHDTVYWYQQGPGQDPQFLISFYEKMQSDKGSIPDRFSAQQFSDYHSELNMSSLELGDSALYFCASSLSRTEETQYFGPGTRLLVL.

The chain carries TRBV19 and TRBJ1-5, with 7 positions matching TRBD1. Per the germline V gene, CDR1 is LNHDA and CDR2 is SQIVND (reference sequence). This CDR3 is built from 14 residues. V lost 5 bases, J lost 1 base, and 2 bases stayed unmatched. CDR3 coding DNA: TGTGCCAGTAGTCAGGGGGTGAGCAATCAGCCCCAGCATTTT. This sequence encodes CASSQGVSNQPQHF.

The rearrangement uses TRBV27 and TRBJ1-2; D is perhaps TRBD1 (6 bases). The CDR3 runs to 14 residues. Germline V lookup: CDR1 MNHEY, CDR2 SMNVEV (reference sequence). The V end was cut by 3 bases, the J end by 4 bases, with 12 bases between. CDR3 DNA sequence: TGTGCCAGCAGTTTTTCAGGGGACCTCTATGGCTACACCTTC. This translates into CASSFSGDLYGYTF.

The chain uses TRBV11-2 and TRBJ1-1, with 8 bases matching TRBD1. The ends lost 3 bases at V and 0 bases at J; junction bases unmatched: 9. The CDR3 totals 17 residues. Germline CDR1 reads SGHAT; CDR2 reads FQNNGV. CDR3: CASSLGTGGHMNTEAFF. CDR3 in DNA: TGTGCCAGCAGCTTGGGTACAGGGGGACACATGAACACTGAAGCTTTCTTT.

V usage is TRBV13 and J usage is TRBJ2-7, with a tentative D call TRBD2 (6 bases). The CDR3 sequence is 12 residues long. Germline-derived CDR1 and CDR2 are PRHDT and FYEKMQ (reference sequence). V was cut by 5 bases and J by 3 bases, with 8 bases left in between. In nucleotides, the CDR3 is TGTGCCAGCAGCCAGGAGGGCTACGAGCAGTACTTC. Its protein product is CASSQEGYEQYF.

This clone occurred a few times. This sequence joins TRBV7-8 and TRBJ1-5, with D possibly TRBD1 on 5 matching bases. There are 16 residues in the CDR3. The ends were cut back, 1 base at V and 0 bases at J, with 10 bases in the middle. Germline V lookup: CDR1 SGHVS, CDR2 FQNEAQ. The CDR3 protein is CASSLGAGDSNQPQHF. CDR3 coding DNA: TGTGCCAGCAGCTTAGGGGCGGGGGATAGCAATCAGCCCCAGCATTTT.

This clone has just a few counts. The J gene is TRBJ1-2, the V gene TRBV5-5, with D uncertain. CDR3 length: 15 amino acids. V lost 3 bases, J lost 2 bases, and 14 bases lay in between. Germline CDR1 SGHKS, CDR2 YYEKEE (reference sequence). The CDR3 bases are TGTGCCAGCAGCTCTGGCCTTGCGGCCAACTATGGCTACACCTTC. Protein sequence: CASSSGLAANYGYTF.

There are a few counts of this clone. V is TRBV6-6 and J is TRBJ2-7; TRBD1 agrees at 11 bases. This CDR3 contains 15 residues. V lost 4 bases, J lost 3 bases, and 5 bases stayed unmatched. In germline, CDR1 is MNHNY, CDR2 SVGAGI (reference sequence). The CDR3 nucleotides are TGTGCCAGCAGTTGGGGGACAGGGGGTAACTACGAGCAGTACTTC. It codes for CASSWGTGGNYEQYF.

J is TRBJ2-3 and V is TRBV7-3; TRBD2 might be the D (6 bases). CDR1 and CDR2 (germline): SGHTA, FQGTGA. The CDR3 consists of 13 residues. V lost 9 bases to trimming and J lost 1 base, with 11 bases between them. CDR3 amino acids: CASSGYGTDTQYF. CDR3 in DNA: TGTGCCAGTAGCGGTTACGGCACAGATACGCAGTATTTT.

The chain employs TRBV27 and TRBJ1-1; D remains ambiguous. The germline V and J ends were trimmed by 5 bases and 1 base, with 8 bases remaining between them. CDR1 and CDR2 from the germline V gene are MNHEY and SMNVEV (reference sequence). The CDR3 extends over 13 amino acids. The CDR3 nucleotides read TGTGCCAGCAGTCGGAGGGAGAACACTGAAGCTTTCTTT. Its protein product is CASSRRENTEAFF.

V usage is TRBV19 and J usage is TRBJ1-1; no definite D call. The ends were cut back, 4 bases at V and 2 bases at J, with 5 bases in the middle. The CDR3 has 12 residues. In germline, CDR1 is LNHDA, CDR2 SQIVND (reference sequence). The CDR3 DNA follows: TGTGCCAGTAGTAATCGAAACACTGAAGCTTTCTTT. This sequence encodes CASSNRNTEAFF.

The rearrangement uses TRBV29-1 and TRBJ2-3; 9 bases map to TRBD2. V was pared by 0 bases and J by 0 bases, with 16 bases of the junction left unmatched. CDR3 length: 20 amino acids. CDR1 SQVTM and CDR2 ANQGSEA come from the germline V gene. The CDR3: CSVEDQGRASGVKSTDTQYF. CDR3 bases: TGCAGCGTTGAAGATCAGGGGAGGGCTAGCGGGGTTAAAAGCACAGATACGCAGTATTTT.